The 6 T cell receptor beta chains below were found in one sample sequenced in a study of cytomegalovirus exposure and HLA in healthy donors. The PCR had 60 Vbeta and 13 Jbeta primers. Measured with immunoSEQ multiplex PCR; TCRdb has only the in-frame clones, and not every one. The table shows tens of thousands of clones, with about 79% occurring only once. The material sequenced was PBMCs. Source of these receptors: a male donor in good health and CMV-seropositive.

This clone has a single count. The rearrangement joins TRBV14 to TRBJ1-5; 10 nucleotides align to TRBD1. The CDR3 length is 20 residues. CDR1 and CDR2 from the germline V gene are SGHDN and FVKESK. Unmatched junction bases numbered 16, after V lost 5 bases and J lost 0 bases. Here the CDR3 reads CASSAHKGDRGPYSNQPQHF. Here the CDR3 DNA reads TGTGCCAGCAGCGCCCACAAAGGGGACAGGGGCCCTTATAGCAATCAGCCCCAGCATTTT.

This chain joins TRBV30 and TRBJ1-6; 10 bases fit TRBD1. The V segment lost 1 base and the J segment 0 bases; nucleotides outside the gene matches: 6. Per germline, CDR1 GTSNPN and CDR2 SVGIG (reference sequence). The CDR3 runs 18 residues. This CDR3 reads CAWSADRGLSSYNSPLHF. The CDR3 nucleotides read TGTGCCTGGAGTGCAGACAGGGGGCTCAGCTCCTATAATTCACCCCTCCACTTT.

The chain recombines TRBV7-8 with TRBJ1-1; TRBD1 is a possible D gene (6 bases). This CDR3 is 16 amino acids long. Germline-derived CDR1 and CDR2 are SGHVS and FQNEAQ. V was shortened by 3 bases and J by 7 bases, with 21 bases between the two germline ends. CDR3: CASSFPRGREGLEAFF. The CDR3 nucleotides read TGTGCCAGCAGCTTCCCGAGGGGGAGGGAGGGCCTTGAAGCTTTCTTT. The variable domain in full, completed from reference TRBV7-8 and TRBJ1-1, reads GAGVSQSPRYKVAKRGQDVALRCDPISGHVSLFWYQQALGQGPEFLTYFQNEAQLDKSGLPSDRFFAERPEGSVSTLKIQRTQQEDSAVYLCASSFPRGREGLEAFFGQGTRLTVV.

The rearrangement uses TRBV9 and TRBJ1-3; D is ambiguous. Germline CDR1 SGDLS, CDR2 YYNGEE. V was cut by 0 bases and J by 0 bases, with 10 bases left in between. The CDR3 covers 16 residues. The CDR3 spells CASSVGRDRSGNTIYF. As DNA, the CDR3 is TGTGCCAGCAGCGTAGGTCGGGATCGCTCTGGAAACACCATATATTTT. Filled out from reference TRBV9 and TRBJ1-3, the complete variable domain reads DSGVTQTPKHLITATGQRVTLRCSPRSGDLSVYWYQQSLDQGLQFLIQYYNGEERAKGNILERFSAQQFPDLHSELNLSSLELGDSALYFCASSVGRDRSGNTIYFGEGSWLTVV.

With regard to this clone: At one of its ends the junction is not consistent with the germline gene, which may arise from a read error. The V call is TRBV28, the J call TRBJ1-2; D might be TRBD1 (5 bases). This CDR3 comprises 11 residues. The V gene's germline CDR1 is MDHEN and CDR2 SYDVKM. The CDR3 loop reads CASRHDGRGHF. The CDR3 nucleotides are TGTGCCAGCAGACACGACGGACGAGGACACTTC.

The V call is TRBV6-4, the J call TRBJ2-1, with D possibly TRBD1 on 6 matching bases. Trimming removed 5 bases at V and 0 bases at J, with 14 bases between. This CDR3 has 16 amino acids. Looked up from germline, CDR1 is MRHNA and CDR2 is SNTAGT. CDR3 bases: TGTGCCAGCAGTTCGCACAGGGCGGGCTCCTACAATGAGCAGTTCTTC. Amino acid sequence: CASSSHRAGSYNEQFF.